Shown below are 2 T cell receptor beta chains from a single sample sequenced in a study of cytomegalovirus exposure and HLA in healthy donors. Sequencing was performed with immunoSEQ multiplex PCR; in TCRdb, only in-frame clones are kept and a portion is missing. The repertoire holds about 170,000 clones, with approximately 87% as singletons. Sample: PBMCs. Every receptor here comes from a woman aged 25 to 39 in good health and CMV-seronegative.

This sequence joins TRBV6-1 and TRBJ2-7, with D maybe TRBD1 (5 bases). CDR1 and CDR2 from the germline V gene are MNHNS and SASEGT. Trimming took off 2 bases at V and 0 bases at J, with 17 bases between the two ends. This CDR3 is built from 17 residues. The CDR3 spells CASSENGWGLSSYEQYF. The DNA of the CDR3 is TGTGCCAGCAGTGAAAATGGTTGGGGCTTAAGCTCCTACGAGCAGTACTTC.

The chain joins TRBV5-8 to TRBJ1-5; D is undetermined. The ends were cut back, 0 bases at V and 6 bases at J, with 7 bases in the middle. The germline CDR1 and CDR2 sequences are SGHTS and YDEGEE. The CDR3 has 13 amino acids. DNA of the CDR3: TGTGCCAGCAGCTTGGCCCGGGGTCAGCCCCAGCATTTT. Protein sequence: CASSLARGQPQHF.